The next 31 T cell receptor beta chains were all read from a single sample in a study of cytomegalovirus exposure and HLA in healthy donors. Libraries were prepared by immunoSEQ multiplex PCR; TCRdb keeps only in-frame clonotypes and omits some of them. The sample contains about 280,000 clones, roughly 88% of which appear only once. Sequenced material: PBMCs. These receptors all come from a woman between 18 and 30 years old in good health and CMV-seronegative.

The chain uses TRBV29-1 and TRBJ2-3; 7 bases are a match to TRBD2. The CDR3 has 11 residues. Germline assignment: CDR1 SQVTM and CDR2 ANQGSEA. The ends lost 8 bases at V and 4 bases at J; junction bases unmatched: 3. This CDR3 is CSSGGADTQYF. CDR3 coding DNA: TGCAGCTCGGGAGGTGCAGATACGCAGTATTTT.

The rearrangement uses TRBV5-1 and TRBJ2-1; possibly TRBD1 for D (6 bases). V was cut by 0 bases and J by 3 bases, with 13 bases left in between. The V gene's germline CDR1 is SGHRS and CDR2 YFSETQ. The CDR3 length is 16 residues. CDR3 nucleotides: TGCGCCAGCAGCTTGGCTGGGGGCCACGGCTACAATGAGCAGTTCTTC. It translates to CASSLAGGHGYNEQFF. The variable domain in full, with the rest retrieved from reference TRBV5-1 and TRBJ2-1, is KAGVTQTPRYLIKTRGQQVTLSCSPISGHRSVSWYQQTPGQGLQFLFEYFSETQRNKGNFPGRFSGRQFSNSRSEMNVSTLELGDSALYLCASSLAGGHGYNEQFFGPGTRLTVL.

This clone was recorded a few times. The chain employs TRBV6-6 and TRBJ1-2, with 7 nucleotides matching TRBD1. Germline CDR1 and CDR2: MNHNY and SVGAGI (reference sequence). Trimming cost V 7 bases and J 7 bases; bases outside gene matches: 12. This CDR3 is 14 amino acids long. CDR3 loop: CASTPPTGLRGYTF. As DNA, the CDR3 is TGTGCCAGCACTCCCCCGACAGGGCTTCGTGGCTACACCTTC.

As DNA, the CDR3 is TGTGCCAGCAGTGACCTACTAGGAAATCTGAACACCGGGGAGCTGTTTTTT. Its translation is CASSDLLGNLNTGELFF. The V call is TRBV6-1, the J call TRBJ2-2; a weak D match, TRBD2 (5 bases). The CDR3 totals 17 residues. The V end lost 3 bases, the J end lost 1 base, and 15 bases lay between the germline ends. CDR1 and CDR2 (germline): MNHNS, SASEGT.

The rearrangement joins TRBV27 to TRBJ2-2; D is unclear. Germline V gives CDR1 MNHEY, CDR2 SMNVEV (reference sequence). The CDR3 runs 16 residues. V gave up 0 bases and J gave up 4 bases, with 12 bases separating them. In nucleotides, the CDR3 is TGTGCCAGCAGTTTATCGATCTATTCGGGCACCGGGGAGCTGTTTTTT. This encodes CASSLSIYSGTGELFF.

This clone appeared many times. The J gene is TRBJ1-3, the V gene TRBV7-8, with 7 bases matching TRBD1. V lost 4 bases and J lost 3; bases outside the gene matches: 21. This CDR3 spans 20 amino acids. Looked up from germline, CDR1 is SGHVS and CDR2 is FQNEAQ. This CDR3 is CASSSASRRGHSYLGNTIYF. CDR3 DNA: TGTGCCAGCAGCTCAGCCTCACGGAGGGGGCACAGCTATCTTGGAAACACCATATATTTT.

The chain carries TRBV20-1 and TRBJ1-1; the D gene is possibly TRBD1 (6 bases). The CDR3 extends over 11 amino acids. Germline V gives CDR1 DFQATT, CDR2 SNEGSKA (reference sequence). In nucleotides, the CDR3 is TGCAGCCCGGGACAAGGAACTGAAGCTTTCTTT. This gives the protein CSPGQGTEAFF.

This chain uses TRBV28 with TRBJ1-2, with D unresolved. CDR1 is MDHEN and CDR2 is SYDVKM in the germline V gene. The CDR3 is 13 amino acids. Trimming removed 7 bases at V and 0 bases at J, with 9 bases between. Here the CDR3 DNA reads TGTGCCAGCACCGGGTCTCCTAACTATGGCTACACCTTC. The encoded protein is CASTGSPNYGYTF.

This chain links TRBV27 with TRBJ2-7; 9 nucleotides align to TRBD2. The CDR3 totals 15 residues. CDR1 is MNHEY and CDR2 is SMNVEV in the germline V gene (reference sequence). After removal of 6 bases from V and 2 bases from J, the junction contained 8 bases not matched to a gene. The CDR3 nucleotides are TGTGCCAGCAGCTCCCGACTAGCGGAGGCCTACGAGCAGTACTTC. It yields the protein CASSSRLAEAYEQYF.

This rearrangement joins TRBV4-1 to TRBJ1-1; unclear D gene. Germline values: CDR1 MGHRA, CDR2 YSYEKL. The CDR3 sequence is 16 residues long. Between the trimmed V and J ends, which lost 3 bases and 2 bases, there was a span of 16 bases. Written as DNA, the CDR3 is TGCGCCAGCAGCCAGAGACTGAGAGGAACAAACACTGAAGCTTTCTTT. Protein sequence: CASSQRLRGTNTEAFF.

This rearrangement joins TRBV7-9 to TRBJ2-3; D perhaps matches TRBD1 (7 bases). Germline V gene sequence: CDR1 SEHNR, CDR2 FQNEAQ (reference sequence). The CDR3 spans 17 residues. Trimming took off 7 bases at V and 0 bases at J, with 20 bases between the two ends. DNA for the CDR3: TGTGCCAGCACTCCACGGGGGACAGAAGATAGCACAGATACGCAGTATTTT. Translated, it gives CASTPRGTEDSTDTQYF.

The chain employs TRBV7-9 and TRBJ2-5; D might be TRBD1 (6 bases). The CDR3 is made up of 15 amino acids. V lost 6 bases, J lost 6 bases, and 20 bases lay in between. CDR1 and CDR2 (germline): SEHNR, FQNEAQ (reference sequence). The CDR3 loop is CASSLGGGTSKTQYF. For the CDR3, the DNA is TGTGCCAGCAGTCTAGGGGGTGGGACGAGCAAGACCCAGTACTTC.

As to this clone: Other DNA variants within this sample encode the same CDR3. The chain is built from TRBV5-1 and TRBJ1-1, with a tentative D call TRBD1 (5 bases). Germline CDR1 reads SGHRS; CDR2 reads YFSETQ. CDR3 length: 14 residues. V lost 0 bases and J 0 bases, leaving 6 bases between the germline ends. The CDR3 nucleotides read TGCGCCAGCAGCTTGGGACAGATGAACACTGAAGCTTTCTTT. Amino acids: CASSLGQMNTEAFF. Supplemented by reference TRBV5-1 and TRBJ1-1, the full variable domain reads KAGVTQTPRYLIKTRGQQVTLSCSPISGHRSVSWYQQTPGQGLQFLFEYFSETQRNKGNFPGRFSGRQFSNSRSEMNVSTLELGDSALYLCASSLGQMNTEAFFGQGTRLTVV.

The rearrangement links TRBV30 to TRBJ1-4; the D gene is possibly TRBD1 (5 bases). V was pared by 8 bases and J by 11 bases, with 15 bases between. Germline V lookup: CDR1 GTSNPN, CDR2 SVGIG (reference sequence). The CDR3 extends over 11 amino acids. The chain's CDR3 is CAGTSGWKLFF. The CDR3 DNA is TGTGCCGGGACCTCCGGGTGGAAACTGTTTTTT.

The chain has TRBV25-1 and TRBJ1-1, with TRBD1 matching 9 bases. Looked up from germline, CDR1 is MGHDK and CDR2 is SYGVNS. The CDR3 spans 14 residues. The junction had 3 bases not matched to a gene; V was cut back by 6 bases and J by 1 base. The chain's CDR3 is CASRGTGPNTEAFF. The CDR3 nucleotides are TGTGCCAGCAGGGGGACAGGGCCGAACACTGAAGCTTTCTTT.

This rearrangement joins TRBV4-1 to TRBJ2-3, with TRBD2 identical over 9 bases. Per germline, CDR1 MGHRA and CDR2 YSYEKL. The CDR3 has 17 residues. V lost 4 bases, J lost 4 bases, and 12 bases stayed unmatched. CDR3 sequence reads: CASSPLRAGGPADTQYF. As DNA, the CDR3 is TGCGCCAGCAGCCCCCTTCGGGCGGGAGGGCCCGCAGATACGCAGTATTTT.

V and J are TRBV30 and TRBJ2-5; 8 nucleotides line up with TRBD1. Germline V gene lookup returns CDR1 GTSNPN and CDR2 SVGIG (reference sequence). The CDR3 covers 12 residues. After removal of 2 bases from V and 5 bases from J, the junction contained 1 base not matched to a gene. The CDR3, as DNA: TGTGCCTGGAGTCGGGACAGGGAGACCCAGTACTTC. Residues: CAWSRDRETQYF. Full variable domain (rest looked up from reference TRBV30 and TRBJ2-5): SQTIHQWPATLVQPVGSPLSLECTVEGTSNPNLYWYRQAAGRGLQLLFYSVGIGQISSEVPQNLSASRPQDRQFILSSKKLLLSDSGFYLCAWSRDRETQYFGPGTRLLVL.

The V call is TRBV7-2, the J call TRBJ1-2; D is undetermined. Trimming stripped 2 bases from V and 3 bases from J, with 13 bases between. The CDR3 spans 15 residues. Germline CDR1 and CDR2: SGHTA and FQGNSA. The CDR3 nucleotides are TGTGCCAGCAGCTTAAGTACTCTAGGATACTATGGCTACACCTTC. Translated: CASSLSTLGYYGYTF.

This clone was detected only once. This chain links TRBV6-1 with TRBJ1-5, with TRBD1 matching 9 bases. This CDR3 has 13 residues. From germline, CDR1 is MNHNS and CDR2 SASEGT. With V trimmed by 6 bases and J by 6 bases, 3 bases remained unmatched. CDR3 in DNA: TGTGCCAGCAGCGGGACAGGGCGTCAGCCCCAGCATTTT. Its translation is CASSGTGRQPQHF.

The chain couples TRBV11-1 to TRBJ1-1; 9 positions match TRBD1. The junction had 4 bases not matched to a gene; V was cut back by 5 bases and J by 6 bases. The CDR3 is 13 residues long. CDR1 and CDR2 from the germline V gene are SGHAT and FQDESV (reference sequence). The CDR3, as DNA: TGTGCCAGCAGCCTAACAGGGGGCCCTGAAGCTTTCTTT. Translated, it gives CASSLTGGPEAFF.

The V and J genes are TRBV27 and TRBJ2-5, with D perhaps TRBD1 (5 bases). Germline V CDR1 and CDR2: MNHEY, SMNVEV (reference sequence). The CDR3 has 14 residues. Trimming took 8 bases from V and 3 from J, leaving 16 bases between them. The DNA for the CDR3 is TGTGCCAGCGGTCCAGGGTCGGCGGAAGAGACCCAGTACTTC. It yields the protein CASGPGSAEETQYF.

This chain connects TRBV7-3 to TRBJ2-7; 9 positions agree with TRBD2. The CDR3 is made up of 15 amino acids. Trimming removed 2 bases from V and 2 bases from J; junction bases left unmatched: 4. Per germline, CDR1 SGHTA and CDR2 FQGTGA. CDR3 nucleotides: TGTGCCAGCAGCTTAGCGGGAGGGCCAGCCTACGAGCAGTACTTC. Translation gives CASSLAGGPAYEQYF.

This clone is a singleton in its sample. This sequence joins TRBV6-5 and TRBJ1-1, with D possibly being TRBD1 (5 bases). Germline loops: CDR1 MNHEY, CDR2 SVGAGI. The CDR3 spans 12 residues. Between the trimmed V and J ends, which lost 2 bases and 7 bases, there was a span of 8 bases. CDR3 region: CASSYRRGEAFF. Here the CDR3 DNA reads TGTGCCAGCAGTTACAGGAGGGGTGAAGCTTTCTTT.

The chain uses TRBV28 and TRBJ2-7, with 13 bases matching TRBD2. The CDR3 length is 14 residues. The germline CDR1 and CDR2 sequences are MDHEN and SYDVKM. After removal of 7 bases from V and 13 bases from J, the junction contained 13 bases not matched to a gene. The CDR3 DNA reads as TGTGCCAGCACCCCTAGACTAGCGGGAGGTCCGGAATACTTC. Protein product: CASTPRLAGGPEYF.

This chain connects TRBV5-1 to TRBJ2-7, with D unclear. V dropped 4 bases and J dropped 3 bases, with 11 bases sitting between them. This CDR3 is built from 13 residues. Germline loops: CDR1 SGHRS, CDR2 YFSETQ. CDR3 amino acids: CASSPSVVYEQYF. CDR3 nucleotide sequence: TGCGCCAGCAGCCCCAGCGTCGTCTACGAGCAGTACTTC.

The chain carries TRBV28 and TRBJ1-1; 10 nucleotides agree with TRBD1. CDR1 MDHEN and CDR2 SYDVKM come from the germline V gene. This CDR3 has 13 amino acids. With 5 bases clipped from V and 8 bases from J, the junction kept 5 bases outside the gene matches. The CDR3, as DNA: TGTGCCAGCAGTACGACAGGGGGCGGGGAAGCTTTCTTT. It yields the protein CASSTTGGGEAFF.

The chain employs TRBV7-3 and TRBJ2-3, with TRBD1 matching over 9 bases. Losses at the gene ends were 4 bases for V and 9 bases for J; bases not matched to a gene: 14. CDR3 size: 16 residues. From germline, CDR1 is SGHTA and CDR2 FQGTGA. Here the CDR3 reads CASSSGRGTGPGTQYF. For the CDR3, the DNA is TGTGCCAGCAGCTCGGGCCGGGGGACAGGGCCAGGGACGCAGTATTTT. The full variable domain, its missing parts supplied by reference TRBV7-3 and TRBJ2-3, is GAGVSQTPSNKVTEKGKYVELRCDPISGHTALYWYRQSLGQGPEFLIYFQGTGAADDSGLPNDRFFAVRPEGSVSTLKIQRTERGDSAVYLCASSSGRGTGPGTQYFGPGTRLTVL.

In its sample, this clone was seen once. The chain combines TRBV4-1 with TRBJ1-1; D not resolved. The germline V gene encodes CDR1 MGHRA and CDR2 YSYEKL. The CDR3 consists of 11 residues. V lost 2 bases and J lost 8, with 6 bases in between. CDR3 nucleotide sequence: TGCGCCAGCAGCCAACCGGGGGAAGCTTTCTTT. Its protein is CASSQPGEAFF.

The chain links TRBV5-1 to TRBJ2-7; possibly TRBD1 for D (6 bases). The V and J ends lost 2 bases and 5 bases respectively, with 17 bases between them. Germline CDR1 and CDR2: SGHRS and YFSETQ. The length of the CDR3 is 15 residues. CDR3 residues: CASSFAWTEVDEQYF. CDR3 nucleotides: TGCGCCAGCAGCTTCGCTTGGACAGAAGTAGACGAGCAGTACTTC. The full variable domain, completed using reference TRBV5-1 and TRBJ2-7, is KAGVTQTPRYLIKTRGQQVTLSCSPISGHRSVSWYQQTPGQGLQFLFEYFSETQRNKGNFPGRFSGRQFSNSRSEMNVSTLELGDSALYLCASSFAWTEVDEQYFGPGTRLTVT.

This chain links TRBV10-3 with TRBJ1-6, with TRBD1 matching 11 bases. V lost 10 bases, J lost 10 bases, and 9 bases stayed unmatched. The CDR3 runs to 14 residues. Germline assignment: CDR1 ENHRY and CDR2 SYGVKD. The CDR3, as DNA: TGTGCCACGGGCACCGGGACAGGGGGATCACCCCTCCACTTT. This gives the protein CATGTGTGGSPLHF.

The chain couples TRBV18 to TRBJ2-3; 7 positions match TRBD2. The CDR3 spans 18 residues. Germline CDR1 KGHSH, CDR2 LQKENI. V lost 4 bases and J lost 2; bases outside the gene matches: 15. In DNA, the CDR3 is TGTGCCAGCTCACTCAATCCTGCTAGCGGCCTACACACAGATACGCAGTATTTT. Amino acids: CASSLNPASGLHTDTQYF.